The 13 T cell receptor beta chains listed next were all sequenced from one sample in a study of cytomegalovirus exposure and HLA in healthy donors. Vbeta (60) and Jbeta (13) primers were used in the PCR. Sequenced by immunoSEQ multiplex PCR; TCRdb stores in-frame clones only, minus some. Among some 180,000 clones listed, about 85% were seen once. Sequences were obtained from PBMCs. The receptor source for this set is a girl aged 10 to 17 in good health and CMV-seropositive.

The genes are TRBV5-6 and TRBJ1-2; 8 bases fit TRBD1. This CDR3 contains 13 residues. The junction had 13 bases not matched to a gene; V was cut back by 4 bases and J by 14 bases. Per germline, CDR1 SGHDT and CDR2 YYEEEE. CDR3 nucleotides: TGTGCCAGCAGCCAAAGGACAGGGTTGGCTCCTACCTTC. Protein product: CASSQRTGLAPTF. The full variable domain, completed using reference TRBV5-6 and TRBJ1-2, is DAGVTQSPTHLIKTRGQQVTLRCSPKSGHDTVSWYQQALGQGPQFIFQYYEEEERQRGNFPDRFSGHQFPNYSSELNVNALLLGDSALYLCASSQRTGLAPTFGSGTRLTVV.

This chain links TRBV7-8 with TRBJ1-1; 10 bases match TRBD1. The V and J ends lost 6 bases and 3 bases, in that order; junction bases with no gene match: 7. CDR3 length: 15 amino acids. CDR1 and CDR2 (germline): SGHVS, FQNEAQ. CDR3 sequence reads: CASSMTGGAYTEAFF. The CDR3 bases are TGTGCCAGCAGTATGACAGGGGGCGCGTACACTGAAGCTTTCTTT.

As regards this clone: Other nucleotide sequences from this sample produce the same CDR3. The chain is built from TRBV6-5 and TRBJ2-7; 10 bases agree with TRBD1. Per the germline V gene, CDR1 is MNHEY and CDR2 is SVGAGI. J was trimmed by 3 bases and V by 0 bases; bases with no gene match: 2. The CDR3 is made up of 15 amino acids. CDR3 coding DNA: TGTGCCAGCAGTTACTCAAGGGACAGGGGCTACGAGCAGTACTTC. It is translated as CASSYSRDRGYEQYF.

The chain employs TRBV5-1 and TRBJ1-4; the match to TRBD1 covers 8 bases. The length of the CDR3 is 17 residues. Germline V gene sequence: CDR1 SGHRS, CDR2 YFSETQ. V gave up 2 bases and J gave up 0 bases; unmatched junction bases: 6. Here the CDR3 reads CASSFTDRGSTNEKLFF. As DNA, the CDR3 is TGCGCCAGCAGCTTTACAGACAGGGGATCAACTAATGAAAAACTGTTTTTT. Based on the CDR3 plus reference TRBV5-1 and TRBJ1-4, the full variable domain is KAGVTQTPRYLIKTRGQQVTLSCSPISGHRSVSWYQQTPGQGLQFLFEYFSETQRNKGNFPGRFSGRQFSNSRSEMNVSTLELGDSALYLCASSFTDRGSTNEKLFFGSGTQLSVL.

The V call is TRBV6-5, the J call TRBJ2-7; 7 positions match TRBD1. The germline CDR1 and CDR2 sequences are MNHEY and SVGAGI. V lost 0 bases to trimming and J lost 4 bases; unmatched junction nucleotides: 6. The CDR3 extends over 15 amino acids. The CDR3 nucleotides read TGTGCCAGCAGTTACTCGACAGGGATAACTTACGAGCAGTACTTC. The encoded protein is CASSYSTGITYEQYF.

The V gene is TRBV11-2, the J gene TRBJ1-1; D is unclear. Trimming took off 0 bases at V and 11 bases at J, with 10 bases between the two ends. The germline V gene encodes CDR1 SGHAT and CDR2 FQNNGV. CDR3 length: 12 residues. The CDR3: CASSLDIQKAFF. In DNA form, the CDR3 reads TGTGCCAGCAGCTTAGATATACAAAAGGCTTTCTTT.

This clone was seen only once. V and J are TRBV4-2 and TRBJ1-4; 11 bases line up with TRBD1. V lost 1 base to trimming and J lost 8 bases; unmatched junction nucleotides: 0. CDR1 LGHNA and CDR2 YNFKEQ come from the germline V gene. This CDR3 has 14 amino acids. CDR3 amino acids: CASSQGDRGEKLFF. DNA for the CDR3: TGTGCCAGCAGCCAAGGGGACAGGGGGGAAAAACTGTTTTTT.

The rearrangement links TRBV29-1 to TRBJ2-5; 8 positions agree with TRBD1. CDR1 is SQVTM and CDR2 is ANQGSEA in the germline V gene. The CDR3 is 13 residues long. V lost 5 bases and J lost 7; bases outside the gene matches: 9. CDR3: CSVRTGTGGTQYF. In DNA, the CDR3 is TGCAGCGTTCGGACAGGGACCGGGGGGACCCAGTACTTC.

V and J are TRBV19 and TRBJ2-2; the D gene is possibly TRBD2 (6 bases). CDR3 length: 15 amino acids. Germline CDR1 is LNHDA and CDR2 is SQIVND (reference sequence). Trimming stripped 6 bases from V and 7 bases from J, with 18 bases between. The CDR3: CASRSLPGANGELFF. The CDR3 DNA is TGTGCCAGTAGGTCCCTCCCGGGAGCGAACGGGGAGCTGTTTTTT. Variable domain in full (rest from reference TRBV19 and TRBJ2-2): DGGITQSPKYLFRKEGQNVTLSCEQNLNHDAMYWYRQDPGQGLRLIYYSQIVNDFQKGDIAEGYSVSREKKESFPLTVTSAQKNPTAFYLCASRSLPGANGELFFGEGSRLTVL.

The chain is built from TRBV19 and TRBJ2-7; 8 bases match TRBD1. The germline gives CDR1 LNHDA, CDR2 SQIVND (reference sequence). V was clipped by 8 bases and J by 1 base; unmatched bases: 10. CDR3 length: 15 residues. CDR3 sequence: CASSHPGGPSYEQYF. As DNA, the CDR3 is TGTGCCAGTTCCCACCCAGGGGGCCCATCCTACGAGCAGTACTTC.

The CDR3 DNA follows: TGTGCCAGCAGTTCTTTACAGGGGGTCTATGGCTACACCTTC. Its protein product is CASSSLQGVYGYTF. This chain links TRBV6-5 with TRBJ1-2, with 8 nucleotides matching TRBD1. J gave up 4 bases and V 4 bases, and 5 bases lay outside the gene matches. This CDR3 is 14 amino acids long. From germline, CDR1 is MNHEY and CDR2 SVGAGI.

The chain joins TRBV6-5 to TRBJ1-1, with D possibly being TRBD1 (6 bases). This CDR3 contains 15 residues. Germline-derived CDR1 and CDR2 are MNHEY and SVGAGI. V was clipped by 5 bases and J by 2 bases, with 15 bases between them. DNA for the CDR3: TGTGCCAGCAGTCTATGGGGGGGCGGTAACACTGAAGCTTTCTTT. This translates into CASSLWGGGNTEAFF.

The table lists this clone with a count of one. V usage is TRBV25-1 and J usage is TRBJ1-2; 8 bases align to TRBD1. The CDR3 spans 13 residues. The trim removed 7 bases at V and 4 bases at J, leaving 5 bases unmatched. Germline-derived CDR1 and CDR2 are MGHDK and SYGVNS. As DNA, the CDR3 is TGTGCCAGCACCAGGGGGCTCGGCTATGGCTACACCTTC. Its translation: CASTRGLGYGYTF.